A single sample is the source of the 14 T cell receptor beta chains below, sequenced in a study of T cell repertoires in ileal Crohn's disease. The data were produced by immunoSEQ multiplex PCR, yet TCRdb's version contains in-frame clones alone and is incomplete. The sample comprises 7,500 to 9,500 clones, around three quarters of which are singletons, and about 20% rests with the top ten. Time point of the sample: neoterminal ileum biopsy at postoperative endoscopy, about 6 months after surgery. The sequencing input was ileal tissue. The receptors were sampled from an adult with Crohn's disease.

The rearrangement uses TRBV7-9 and TRBJ2-7; 7 bases line up with TRBD1. V shed 2 bases and J 0 bases; nucleotides not matched to a gene: 10. This CDR3 region has 17 residues. Germline CDR1 reads SEHNR; CDR2 reads FQNEAQ (reference sequence). The chain's CDR3 is CASSLPSNPGGSYEQYF. CDR3 in DNA: TGTGCCAGCAGCTTACCCAGCAATCCAGGGGGCTCCTACGAGCAGTACTTC. Based on the CDR3 plus reference TRBV7-9 and TRBJ2-7, the full variable domain is DTGVSQNPRHKITKRGQNVTFRCDPISEHNRLYWYRQTLGQGPEFLTYFQNEAQLEKSRLLSDRFSAERPKGSFSTLEIQRTEQGDSAMYLCASSLPSNPGGSYEQYFGPGTRLTVT.

This rearrangement joins TRBV19 to TRBJ1-3, with D hard to call. V gave up 7 bases and J gave up 1 base, with 11 bases separating them. Germline V gene lookup returns CDR1 LNHDA and CDR2 SQIVND (reference sequence). The CDR3 totals 14 residues. CDR3 region: CASTKGGSGNTIYF. CDR3 sequence (DNA): TGTGCCAGTACCAAAGGAGGGTCTGGAAACACCATATATTTT.

This chain connects TRBV15 to TRBJ2-7; TRBD2 might be the D (6 bases). Germline V gene lookup returns CDR1 LNHNV and CDR2 YYDKDF (reference sequence). The CDR3 has 15 residues. V dropped 3 bases and J dropped 3 bases, with 15 bases sitting between them. The CDR3 reads CATSRAGTEGYEQYF. The CDR3 region has the DNA TGTGCCACCAGCAGGGCCGGGACTGAGGGCTACGAGCAGTACTTC. Looking up the rest from reference TRBV15 and TRBJ2-7 gives the full variable domain: DAMVIQNPRYQVTQFGKPVTLSCSQTLNHNVMYWYQQKSSQAPKLLFHYYDKDFNNEADTPDNFQSRRPNTSFCFLDIRSPGLGDTAMYLCATSRAGTEGYEQYFGPGTRLTVT.

The chain uses TRBV6-6 and TRBJ1-2, with a tentative D call TRBD1 (5 bases). The length of the CDR3 is 14 residues. The ends were cut back, 7 bases at V and 4 bases at J, with 16 bases in the middle. Germline CDR1 is MNHNY and CDR2 is SVGAGI (reference sequence). The CDR3: CASTQPGDSYGYTF. CDR3 in DNA: TGTGCCAGCACCCAACCGGGGGATAGCTATGGCTACACCTTC.

The chain links TRBV9 to TRBJ2-6; D not certain. V lost 3 bases, J lost 2 bases, and 6 bases lay in between. The germline V gene has CDR1 SGDLS and CDR2 YYNGEE. The CDR3 covers 14 residues. CDR3: CASSDSAGANVLTF. CDR3 nucleotide sequence: TGTGCCAGCAGCGACAGTGCTGGGGCCAACGTCCTGACTTTC.

The chain has TRBV25-1 and TRBJ2-2; TRBD2 matches 9 bases. Per the germline V gene, CDR1 is MGHDK and CDR2 is SYGVNS. The CDR3 loop spans 16 amino acids. V lost 3 bases and J lost 7; bases outside the gene matches: 9. CDR3 in DNA: TGTGCCAGCAGTGATCCGCGGGGGGGCCTTGGCGGGGAGCTGTTTTTT. Its translation is CASSDPRGGLGGELFF.

The chain uses TRBV6-4 and TRBJ2-3; D possibly corresponds to TRBD2 (6 bases). From germline, CDR1 is MRHNA and CDR2 SNTAGT. CDR3 size: 13 residues. V was pared by 3 bases and J by 2 bases, with 6 bases between. CDR3 loop: CASSERDTDTQYF. CDR3 sequence (DNA): TGTGCCAGCAGTGAGCGGGACACAGATACGCAGTATTTT.

The sample holds one count of this clone. V usage is TRBV6-5 and J usage is TRBJ1-2, with D perhaps TRBD1 (6 bases). Trimming left V 0 bases short and J 5 bases short, with 16 bases between. This CDR3 region has 16 residues. The germline gives CDR1 MNHEY, CDR2 SVGAGI. The CDR3 spells CASSYSYWTDHYGYTF. CDR3 bases: TGTGCCAGCAGTTACTCTTATTGGACAGACCATTATGGCTACACCTTC.

As to this clone: No conserved phenylalanine or tryptophan is present at the end of the CDR3, so a read error is the likely explanation. This rearrangement joins TRBV30 to TRBJ1-3; D gene ambiguous. CDR3 length: 11 amino acids. With 4 bases removed from V and 11 bases from J, the gap between germline ends came to 12 bases. The V gene's germline CDR1 is GTSNPN and CDR2 SVGIG (reference sequence). As DNA, the CDR3 is TGTGCCTGGAACCCTGGACTATCCATATATCTT. Protein sequence: CAWNPGLSIYL.

This clone was seen a few times. The chain links TRBV9 to TRBJ2-3, with D unresolved. Looked up from germline, CDR1 is SGDLS and CDR2 is YYNGEE. Deletions cut 7 bases from V and 6 bases from J, with 15 bases between. This CDR3 contains 13 residues. CDR3 loop: CASSPIVIDTQYF. CDR3 sequence (DNA): TGTGCCAGCTCCCCTATCGTGATCGATACGCAGTATTTT.

V gene TRBV6-5 combines with J gene TRBJ2-7; no clear D. Germline CDR1 reads MNHEY; CDR2 reads SVGAGI. With 4 bases removed from V and 0 bases from J, the gap between germline ends came to 10 bases. This CDR3 comprises 14 residues. CDR3 loop: CASSLSFPSYEQYF. CDR3 in DNA: TGTGCCAGCAGTTTAAGCTTTCCCTCCTACGAGCAGTACTTC.

The rearrangement uses TRBV4-3 and TRBJ1-3; perhaps TRBD1 as D (6 bases). V gave up 1 base and J gave up 0 bases, with 16 bases separating them. Germline-derived CDR1 and CDR2 are LGHNA and YSLEER. CDR3 size: 18 residues. The CDR3 nucleotides read TGCGCCAGCAGCCAAGGGTGGCCCACAGGGAACTCTGGAAACACCATATATTTT. It yields the protein CASSQGWPTGNSGNTIYF.

V and J are TRBV9 and TRBJ2-1, with 11 nucleotides matching TRBD2. CDR1 and CDR2 (germline): SGDLS, YYNGEE. The CDR3 is made up of 17 amino acids. Germline trimming cut 4 bases from V and 3 bases from J; bases unmatched to any gene: 9. The CDR3 nucleotides are TGTGCCAGCAGCCTAGCGGGGGGATCCTGGGTCTACAATGAGCAGTTCTTC. The encoded protein is CASSLAGGSWVYNEQFF.

The chain links TRBV6-1 to TRBJ1-1, with 7 bases that match TRBD1. This CDR3 is 13 amino acids long. Trimming removed 4 bases from V and 11 bases from J; junction bases left unmatched: 10. Germline assignment: CDR1 MNHNS and CDR2 SASEGT. CDR3 coding DNA: TGTGCCAGCAGTGCCGCGACAGGGATGGAGGCTTTCTTT. It specifies CASSAATGMEAFF.